The rows below give T cell receptor beta chains drawn from one sample of a study of shared clonotypes between healthy human individuals. TCRdb keeps only in-frame clones here, not all; method: immunoSEQ multiplex PCR. Of about 600,000 clones listed, around 97% were seen once; the top ten hold around 0.06%. The source material was naive CD4+ T cells sorted from blood. The origin of the receptors is a woman aged 25 to 39 in good health. Both conserved end residues are part of each CDR3. Each record gives: J gene, clone size, V gene, D gene, CDR3 DNA, CDR3 protein. D genes are given only for firm matches. Clone size is given for some rows only: seen once, a few or many times, or a class if the clone is expanded.

j_call: TRBJ2-7; clone_size: NA; v_call: TRBV30; d_call: NA; cdr3_nt: TGTGCCTGGGGACTTTACGAGCAGTACTTC; cdr3_aa: CAWGLYEQYF
j_call: TRBJ2-7; clone_size: NA; v_call: TRBV6-1; d_call: TRBD2; cdr3_nt: TGTGCCAGCAGTGAAATCCCTAGCGGCGTACGGGAGCAGTACTTC; cdr3_aa: CASSEIPSGVREQYF
j_call: TRBJ1-1; clone_size: NA; v_call: TRBV7-9; d_call: TRBD1; cdr3_nt: TGTGCCAGCAGGGTCTACAGGGGAGGTACTGAAGCTTTCTTT; cdr3_aa: CASRVYRGGTEAFF
j_call: TRBJ1-1; clone_size: NA; v_call: TRBV19; d_call: TRBD1; cdr3_nt: TGTGCCAGTAGTGGATACAGGGGGGCTGAAGCTTTCTTT; cdr3_aa: CASSGYRGAEAFF
j_call: TRBJ1-2; clone_size: once; v_call: TRBV5-1; d_call: TRBD1; cdr3_nt: TGCGCCAGCAGCTTCGGCGGGACAGGGGTTGGCTACACCTTC; cdr3_aa: CASSFGGTGVGYTF
j_call: TRBJ1-4; clone_size: NA; v_call: TRBV6-1; d_call: NA; cdr3_nt: TGTGCCAGTCGACAGCTTAATGAAAAACTGTTTTTT; cdr3_aa: CASRQLNEKLFF
j_call: TRBJ2-7; clone_size: NA; v_call: TRBV6-6; d_call: TRBD1; cdr3_nt: TGTGCCAGCAGTGATCGGGACAGCTACGAGCAGTACTTC; cdr3_aa: CASSDRDSYEQYF
j_call: TRBJ2-7; clone_size: once; v_call: TRBV15; d_call: NA; cdr3_nt: TGTGCCACCAGCAGAGGGAACAGCTACGAGCAGTACTTC; cdr3_aa: CATSRGNSYEQYF
j_call: TRBJ2-1; clone_size: NA; v_call: TRBV1; d_call: NA; cdr3_nt: TGCACCAGCAGCCAAGTATTAGCGGAATACTACAATGAGCAGTTCTTC; cdr3_aa: CTSSQVLAEYYNEQFF
j_call: TRBJ2-7; clone_size: NA; v_call: TRBV6-5; d_call: TRBD1; cdr3_nt: TGTGCCAGCAGTTCGACAGGGTCCTACGAGCAGTACTTC; cdr3_aa: CASSSTGSYEQYF
j_call: TRBJ2-2; clone_size: NA; v_call: TRBV30; d_call: NA; cdr3_nt: TGTGCCTGGAAACTGGCCCGGGCAACCGGGGAGCTGTTTTTT; cdr3_aa: CAWKLARATGELFF
j_call: TRBJ2-2; clone_size: NA; v_call: TRBV5-1; d_call: TRBD1; cdr3_nt: TGCGCCAGCAGCTCGACAGGGACGGTCACCGGGGAGCTGTTTTTT; cdr3_aa: CASSSTGTVTGELFF
j_call: TRBJ2-2; clone_size: once; v_call: TRBV5-1; d_call: TRBD2; cdr3_nt: TGCGCCAGCAGCTTGCGGCTAGCGGGAGGGCCTATCGGGGAGCTGTTTTTT; cdr3_aa: CASSLRLAGGPIGELFF
j_call: TRBJ2-1; clone_size: once; v_call: TRBV19; d_call: NA; cdr3_nt: TGTGCCAGTAACCCCTTGGGGGCTAATGGACATAATGAGCAGTTCTTC; cdr3_aa: CASNPLGANGHNEQFF
j_call: TRBJ2-5; clone_size: NA; v_call: TRBV6-5; d_call: NA; cdr3_nt: TGTGCCAGCAGTTATAGAGGTCTTAGGGGGGAGACCCAGTACTTC; cdr3_aa: CASSYRGLRGETQYF
j_call: TRBJ2-1; clone_size: NA; v_call: TRBV2; d_call: TRBD2; cdr3_nt: TGTGCCAGCAGTGCACGGAGCGGGACCTACAATGAGCAGTTCTTC; cdr3_aa: CASSARSGTYNEQFF
j_call: TRBJ1-2; clone_size: once; v_call: TRBV10-3; d_call: NA; cdr3_nt: TGTGCCATCAGTGAAAGGCAATTCGACGGCTACACCTTC; cdr3_aa: CAISERQFDGYTF
j_call: TRBJ2-1; clone_size: NA; v_call: TRBV18; d_call: NA; cdr3_nt: TGTGCCAGCTCACCACGTCGTCTAGCAGTTGACAATGAGCAGTTCTTC; cdr3_aa: CASSPRRLAVDNEQFF
j_call: TRBJ2-7; clone_size: NA; v_call: TRBV6-1; d_call: NA; cdr3_nt: TGTGCCAGCAGTGAAGGAGGGATCTGGGCTACTCGTCGCTACGAGCAGTACTTC; cdr3_aa: CASSEGGIWATRRYEQYF
j_call: TRBJ2-7; clone_size: NA; v_call: TRBV13; d_call: NA; cdr3_nt: TGTGCCAGCAGCTACTCAGGGGTATCCTACGAGCAGTACTTC; cdr3_aa: CASSYSGVSYEQYF
j_call: TRBJ2-7; clone_size: NA; v_call: TRBV2; d_call: TRBD2; cdr3_nt: TGTGCCAGCAGTGTCTCTAGCGGGAGATCCTACGAGCAGTACTTC; cdr3_aa: CASSVSSGRSYEQYF
j_call: TRBJ2-7; clone_size: NA; v_call: TRBV27; d_call: TRBD1; cdr3_nt: TGTGCCAGCAGATCTCCCCCCGGGACAGGGACCTACGAGCAGTACTTC; cdr3_aa: CASRSPPGTGTYEQYF
j_call: TRBJ2-1; clone_size: NA; v_call: TRBV7-6; d_call: NA; cdr3_nt: TGTGCCAGCAGCTTAGGACCGGAATCCTACAATGAGCAGTTCTTC; cdr3_aa: CASSLGPESYNEQFF
j_call: TRBJ2-1; clone_size: NA; v_call: TRBV7-8; d_call: TRBD2; cdr3_nt: TGTGCCAGCAGCGCCAGACCCAGGACTAGCGGGAGGGCCTCGATCGGGAATGAGCAGTTCTTC; cdr3_aa: CASSARPRTSGRASIGNEQFF
j_call: TRBJ2-4; clone_size: NA; v_call: TRBV9; d_call: NA; cdr3_nt: TGTGCCAGCAGCGAGGGAGACGGGACGGAACTAAACATTCAGTACTTC; cdr3_aa: CASSEGDGTELNIQYF